Listed below are T cell receptor beta chains from one sample, sequenced in a study of blood T cell repertoires in COVID-19. Some clones are missing from TCRdb's copy, which holds only in-frame ones; the method was immunoSEQ multiplex PCR. The sample shows about 210,000 clones, approximately 86% of them seen only once. Sequenced input: PBMCs or T cells enriched from blood (not recorded which). The origin of the receptors is a man younger than 30 with acute COVID-19. CDR3s include the opening cysteine and the closing phenylalanine or tryptophan. Each record gives: V gene, D gene, J gene, clone size, CDR3 DNA, CDR3 protein. A D gene is named only where the DNA matches it firmly. Expanded clones are given a class, and other clones once, few, many or no size at all.

TRBV7-6	TRBD2	TRBJ2-1	-	TGTGCCAGCAGCTTAGAACTAGCGGGAGGGCCCTACAATGAGCAGTTCTTC	CASSLELAGGPYNEQFF
TRBV28	TRBD1	TRBJ2-2	-	TGTGCCAGCAGGACAGGGGCTAGCGGGGAGCTGTTTTTT	CASRTGASGELFF
TRBV7-9	TRBD1	TRBJ2-7	-	TGTGCCAGCAGCTTGAGATCGACAGGGCCCTCCTACGAGCAGTACTTC	CASSLRSTGPSYEQYF
TRBV7-3	-	TRBJ2-6	-	TGTGCCAGCAGCTTAAATCGAATAGACAACGTCCTGACTTTC	CASSLNRIDNVLTF
TRBV27	TRBD1	TRBJ1-1	-	TGTGCCAGCAGTACGACAGGGGGCTTGCCCACTGAAGCTTTCTTT	CASSTTGGLPTEAFF
TRBV10-2	TRBD2	TRBJ2-3	-	TGCGCCATCTCAGCGGGAGTAACAGATACGCAGTATTTT	CAISAGVTDTQYF
TRBV7-8	-	TRBJ2-5	-	TGTGCCAGCAAGAGGGATGAGGACCAGTACTTC	CASKRDEDQYF
TRBV18	-	TRBJ1-1	once	TGTGCCAGCTCACCACCTAATGCAGGGGTCGTGAACACTGAAGCTTTCTTT	CASSPPNAGVVNTEAFF
TRBV6-5	-	TRBJ1-1	once	TGTGCCAGCAGTTTAACCCGGGAAGACACTGAAGCTTTCTTT	CASSLTREDTEAFF
TRBV6-5	-	TRBJ1-5	-	TGTGCCAGCAGCCCACAGGGAGGGGATCAGCCCCAGCATTTT	CASSPQGGDQPQHF
TRBV11-2	TRBD2	TRBJ2-7	-	TGTGCCAGCAGCTTAGCTAGCGGGGGCGCGTGTGTCTTC	CASSLASGGACVF
TRBV4-2	-	TRBJ1-3	once	TGTGCCAGCAGCCAAGTCCAGGTGGCTGGAAACACCATATATTTT	CASSQVQVAGNTIYF
TRBV21-1	-	TRBJ2-1	-	TGTGCCAGCAGCAAAGTAGAGAGACAATGGTACAATGAGCAGTTCTTC	CASSKVERQWYNEQFF
TRBV29-1	-	TRBJ2-7	few	TGCAGCGTTGATTTGGCTAGCGAAGGGGACGAGCAGTACTTC	CSVDLASEGDEQYF
TRBV13	TRBD2	TRBJ2-5	-	TGTGCCAGCAGCCCGCAGGCGACTAGCGGCCAAGAGACCCAGTACTTC	CASSPQATSGQETQYF
TRBV18	TRBD1	TRBJ1-5	-	TGTGCCAGCTCACCGGGGGACAGTCATCAGCCCCAGCATTTT	CASSPGDSHQPQHF
TRBV5-4	TRBD2	TRBJ2-7	-	TGTGCCAGCAGCTCGGCCGGACTAGCGGGGGCCTACGAGCAGTACTTC	CASSSAGLAGAYEQYF
TRBV29-1	-	TRBJ2-1	-	TGCAGCGAGGAAACGGGCAATGAGCAGTTCTTC	CSEETGNEQFF
TRBV6-6	-	TRBJ2-3	-	TGTGCCAGCGCCGCAGGGTACACAGATACGCAGTATTTT	CASAAGYTDTQYF
TRBV4-1	-	TRBJ1-6	-	TGCGCCAGCAGCCAAGGTCCAGGGGAATCACCCCTCCACTTT	CASSQGPGESPLHF
TRBV10-3	-	TRBJ2-7	few	TGTGCCATCACCTCCTCACAGAGAGAAGAGCAGTACTTC	CAITSSQREEQYF
TRBV18	-	TRBJ2-5	-	TGTGCCAGCTCACCACCGATAAGGGGTAGATTGGAGACCCAGTACTTC	CASSPPIRGRLETQYF
TRBV6-1	-	TRBJ2-1	-	TGTGCCAGCAGTGAAGTTGGGGCGGGACGGGATGAGCAGTTCTTC	CASSEVGAGRDEQFF
TRBV4-1	-	TRBJ2-7	-	TGCGCCAGCAGCCAAGATCTGACTAACGAGCAGTACTTC	CASSQDLTNEQYF
TRBV28	-	TRBJ2-2	-	TGTGCCAGCAGTTTAGGGCAGGACAGACACACCGGGGAGCTGTTTTTT	CASSLGQDRHTGELFF
TRBV3-1/TRBV3-2	-	TRBJ2-2	-	TGTGCCAGCAGCCAAGTTCGGGTGGCCGGGGAGCTGTTTTTT	CASSQVRVAGELFF
TRBV11-2	-	TRBJ1-2	-	TGTGCCAGCAGCTTAGAGGTGGGGCAGGGCCTTGGCTACACCTTC	CASSLEVGQGLGYTF
TRBV30	-	TRBJ1-3	-	TGTGCCTGGAGTGTAACAGGAAACACCATATATTTT	CAWSVTGNTIYF
TRBV30	-	TRBJ2-5	-	TGTGCCTGCCTACTAGCCCAAGAGACCCAGTACTTC	CACLLAQETQYF
TRBV28	TRBD1	TRBJ2-7	-	TGTGCCAGCAGTTCATATGGACAGGGGTACGAGCAGTACTTC	CASSSYGQGYEQYF
TRBV11-3	TRBD2	TRBJ2-1	-	TGTGCCAGCAGAGCGGGGGGTGACGGGAATAAGCAGTTCTTC	CASRAGGDGNKQFF
TRBV3-1/TRBV3-2	-	TRBJ2-3	-	TGTGCCAGCAGCCAAGATCGTCGGGACTGGCAGTATTTT	CASSQDRRDWQYF
TRBV11-2	TRBD2	TRBJ2-2	-	TGTGCCAGCAGCTTTTCAACTAGCGTGAACACCGGGGAGCTGTTTTTT	CASSFSTSVNTGELFF
TRBV29-1	-	TRBJ2-1	-	TGCAGCGTTGACCATACTCGGGGCAATGAGCAGTTCTTC	CSVDHTRGNEQFF
TRBV3-1/TRBV3-2	-	TRBJ2-1	-	TGTGCCAGCAGCCCGGAGGGGACTGTGACTGCCGATGAGCAGTTCTTC	CASSPEGTVTADEQFF
TRBV2	-	TRBJ2-1	-	TGTGCCAGCAGTGAAGCTTTAGGGACACCGTTCTTC	CASSEALGTPFF
TRBV6-1	-	TRBJ1-5	-	TGTGCCAGCAGTGAATTGGGCAGAAATGAGCCCCAGCATTTT	CASSELGRNEPQHF
TRBV11-3	TRBD1	TRBJ2-1	-	TGTGCCAGCAGCTCTAACCCGGGACAGGGTCGATATGAGCAGTTCTTC	CASSSNPGQGRYEQFF
TRBV4-3	TRBD1	TRBJ1-3	-	TGCGCCAGCAGCCAAGATACAGGGGGTGCTGGAAACACCATATATTTT	CASSQDTGGAGNTIYF
TRBV30	-	TRBJ1-1	-	TGTGCCGTATCCGGGAACCCGGGTCCCGCCACCGAAGCTTTCTTT	CAVSGNPGPATEAFF
TRBV30	TRBD1	TRBJ1-2	-	TGTGCCTGGAACAGGGGGCTGGACTATGGCTACACCTTC	CAWNRGLDYGYTF
TRBV7-2	TRBD1	TRBJ1-5	-	TGTGCCAGCAGGCGGGACAGATCCTATCAGCCCCAGCATTTT	CASRRDRSYQPQHF
TRBV16	TRBD1	TRBJ2-1	-	TGTGCCAGCAGCGGACAGGGTTACAATGAGCAGTTCTTC	CASSGQGYNEQFF
TRBV4-3	TRBD1	TRBJ2-3	-	TGCGCCAGCAGCCAAGAAAGGACAGGGGGCACAGATACGCAGTATTTT	CASSQERTGGTDTQYF
TRBV9	-	TRBJ1-1	-	TGTGCCAGCAGCGTAACCACGACTAACACTGAAGCTTTCTTT	CASSVTTTNTEAFF
TRBV6-6	-	TRBJ1-2	-	TGTGCCAGCAGTCTACAGAAGGGGCCTTATACGGCTATGGGCTACACCTTC	CASSLQKGPYTAMGYTF
TRBV19	TRBD1	TRBJ2-7	-	TGTGCCAGTAGAATCGACAGGGCCGGCGAGCAGTACTTC	CASRIDRAGEQYF
TRBV4-1	-	TRBJ1-5	-	TGCGCCAGCAGCCAAGACTGGCCGGGTGCCCAGCCCCAGCATTTT	CASSQDWPGAQPQHF
TRBV4-3	-	TRBJ2-4	-	TGCGCCAGCAGCCAACAAGGAAGGACTGGGATTCAGTACTTC	CASSQQGRTGIQYF
TRBV11-2	TRBD2	TRBJ2-3	-	TGTGCCAGCGGAGGCGGGACTAGCGGGCGCACAGATACGCAGTATTTT	CASGGGTSGRTDTQYF
TRBV5-1	-	TRBJ2-5	-	TGCGCCAGCAGCCCACAGGATTTCCAAGAGACCCAGTACTTC	CASSPQDFQETQYF
TRBV11-3	-	TRBJ1-2	-	TGTGCCAGCAGCCCGGGGACTATCTATGGCTACACCTTC	CASSPGTIYGYTF
TRBV9	-	TRBJ2-1	-	TGTGCCAGCAGCGTCACTCGAAGCCCCTACAATGAGCAGTTCTTC	CASSVTRSPYNEQFF
TRBV29-1	-	TRBJ2-2	-	TGCAGCGTTGGGACAAGGAACACCGGGGAGCTGTTTTTT	CSVGTRNTGELFF
TRBV6-5	TRBD2	TRBJ2-2	-	TGTGCCAGCAGTTATTCCCTAGCGGTTCACACCGGGGAGCTGTTTTTT	CASSYSLAVHTGELFF
TRBV18	TRBD1	TRBJ2-3	-	TGTGCCAGCTCACCTCAGGACAGGGGAACAGATACGCAGTATTTT	CASSPQDRGTDTQYF
TRBV13	TRBD1	TRBJ1-2	-	TGTGCCAGCAGTTCAACCGCAGGGGGCAAAGACTATGGCTACACCTTC	CASSSTAGGKDYGYTF
TRBV11-2	TRBD1	TRBJ2-7	-	TGTGCCAGCAGCTTTCGACAGGGGCTTACAGACGAGCAGTACTTC	CASSFRQGLTDEQYF
TRBV11-3	-	TRBJ2-7	-	TGTGCCAGCAGCTTACAGAATTCCTACGAGCAGTACTTC	CASSLQNSYEQYF
TRBV2	TRBD1	TRBJ2-5	-	TGTGCCAGCAGTGCAGGGGGCACGGAGACCCAGTACTTC	CASSAGGTETQYF